This is a list of T cell receptor beta chains from one sample in a study of CD8+ T cells in alopecia areata. Sequencing was performed with immunoSEQ multiplex PCR; in TCRdb, only in-frame clones are kept and a portion is missing. This sample carries more than 200,000 clones, about two thirds of them seen once, and the ten largest clones take around 1.2%. Sequencing was performed on CD4+ T cells sorted from blood, taken at week 0. The receptors stem from a human donor with alopecia areata. CDR3s include the opening cysteine and the closing phenylalanine or tryptophan. The D gene is left open where the match is weak. Size values are once, few and many counts, or a class for expanded clones, and some rows have none.

V gene: TRBV5-4
D gene: -
clone size: -
J gene: TRBJ2-1
CDR3 protein: CASSLEGAVYNEQFF
CDR3 DNA: TGTGCCAGCAGCTTGGAAGGGGCCGTTTACAATGAGCAGTTCTTC

V gene: TRBV29-1
D gene: TRBD1
clone size: -
J gene: TRBJ2-7
CDR3 protein: CSVDVPQGARSEQYF
CDR3 DNA: TGCAGCGTTGACGTCCCCCAGGGGGCGCGTTCCGAGCAGTACTTC

V gene: TRBV29-1
D gene: -
clone size: -
J gene: TRBJ1-1
CDR3 protein: CSATYSPGNTEAFF
CDR3 DNA: TGCAGCGCCACATATTCGCCAGGGAACACTGAAGCTTTCTTT

V gene: TRBV27
D gene: -
clone size: -
J gene: TRBJ1-6
CDR3 protein: CASSLNRDTADNSPLHF
CDR3 DNA: TGTGCCAGCAGCCTAAATAGGGACACGGCCGATAATTCACCCCTCCACTTT

V gene: TRBV29-1
D gene: TRBD1
clone size: once
J gene: TRBJ2-7
CDR3 protein: CSVGGQVHEQYF
CDR3 DNA: TGCAGCGTGGGGGGACAGGTCCACGAGCAGTACTTC

V gene: TRBV14
D gene: -
clone size: few
J gene: TRBJ2-5
CDR3 protein: CASSQVRPPEGDQYF
CDR3 DNA: TGTGCCAGCAGCCAAGTCCGGCCACCCGAAGGGGACCAGTACTTC

V gene: TRBV4-1
D gene: -
clone size: -
J gene: TRBJ1-3
CDR3 protein: CASSQAPFSGNTIYF
CDR3 DNA: TGCGCCAGCAGCCAAGCACCGTTCTCTGGAAACACCATATATTTT

V gene: TRBV7-3
D gene: TRBD1
clone size: once
J gene: TRBJ2-1
CDR3 protein: CASSPQGTYNEQFF
CDR3 DNA: TGTGCCAGCAGCCCACAGGGGACCTACAATGAGCAGTTCTTC

V gene: TRBV2
D gene: -
clone size: few
J gene: TRBJ1-5
CDR3 protein: CASSRDPQPQHF
CDR3 DNA: TGTGCCAGCAGTAGGGACCCCCAGCCCCAGCATTTT

V gene: TRBV29-1
D gene: TRBD1
clone size: -
J gene: TRBJ1-2
CDR3 protein: CSGGTGSGYTF
CDR3 DNA: TGCAGTGGGGGGACAGGGAGCGGCTACACCTTC

V gene: TRBV9
D gene: -
clone size: few
J gene: TRBJ2-5
CDR3 protein: CASSDLSGGETQYF
CDR3 DNA: TGTGCCAGCAGCGATCTTAGCGGAGGGGAGACCCAGTACTTC

V gene: TRBV4-3
D gene: -
clone size: -
J gene: TRBJ2-3
CDR3 protein: CASSQDWQGVRADTQYF
CDR3 DNA: TGCGCCAGCAGCCAAGATTGGCAGGGTGTACGGGCAGATACGCAGTATTTT

V gene: TRBV2
D gene: -
clone size: -
J gene: TRBJ2-5
CDR3 protein: CASGGGGETQYF
CDR3 DNA: TGTGCCAGCGGGGGCGGGGGAGAGACCCAGTACTTC

V gene: TRBV2
D gene: -
clone size: few
J gene: TRBJ2-1
CDR3 protein: CASEVGQGSYNEQFF
CDR3 DNA: TGTGCCAGCGAGGTGGGCCAGGGGAGTTACAATGAGCAGTTCTTC

V gene: TRBV11-2
D gene: -
clone size: -
J gene: TRBJ2-3
CDR3 protein: CASSPLGTDTQYF
CDR3 DNA: TGTGCCAGCAGCCCCCTAGGGACAGATACGCAGTATTTT

V gene: TRBV7-2
D gene: TRBD2
clone size: once
J gene: TRBJ2-3
CDR3 protein: CASSLARAAGDVDTQYF
CDR3 DNA: TGTGCCAGCAGCTTAGCGCGGGCAGCGGGGGATGTAGATACGCAGTATTTT

V gene: TRBV7-2
D gene: -
clone size: -
J gene: TRBJ2-1
CDR3 protein: CASSLGLSSYNEQFF
CDR3 DNA: TGTGCCAGCAGCTTAGGGCTCAGCTCCTACAATGAGCAGTTCTTC

V gene: TRBV30
D gene: -
clone size: -
J gene: TRBJ2-7
CDR3 protein: CAWSIQGTYEQYF
CDR3 DNA: TGTGCCTGGAGTATCCAGGGAACCTACGAGCAGTACTTC

V gene: TRBV4-3
D gene: -
clone size: -
J gene: TRBJ2-3
CDR3 protein: CASSQDRKDTQYF
CDR3 DNA: TGCGCCAGCAGCCAAGATCGGAAAGATACGCAGTATTTT

V gene: TRBV5-1
D gene: -
clone size: -
J gene: TRBJ2-2
CDR3 protein: CASSLVPHGNTGELFF
CDR3 DNA: TGCGCCAGCAGCTTGGTCCCCCACGGGAACACCGGGGAGCTGTTTTTT

V gene: TRBV30
D gene: -
clone size: -
J gene: TRBJ1-2
CDR3 protein: CAWSFVNHIPYGYTF
CDR3 DNA: TGTGCCTGGAGTTTTGTTAACCATATCCCTTATGGCTACACCTTC

V gene: TRBV29-1
D gene: -
clone size: few
J gene: TRBJ1-4
CDR3 protein: CKGGWQTYEKLFF
CDR3 DNA: TGCAAGGGGGGGTGGCAAACATATGAAAAACTGTTTTTT

V gene: TRBV7-8
D gene: -
clone size: -
J gene: TRBJ1-6
CDR3 protein: CASRGWDKGSPLHF
CDR3 DNA: TGTGCCAGCAGGGGCTGGGATAAGGGTTCACCCCTCCACTTT

V gene: TRBV4-2
D gene: TRBD1
clone size: -
J gene: TRBJ2-5
CDR3 protein: CASSQGDRETQYF
CDR3 DNA: TGTGCCAGCAGCCAAGGGGACAGAGAGACCCAGTACTTC

V gene: TRBV30
D gene: -
clone size: -
J gene: TRBJ1-1
CDR3 protein: CAWRTGTVNTEAFF
CDR3 DNA: TGTGCCTGGAGAACGGGAACGGTAAACACTGAAGCTTTCTTT

V gene: TRBV7-9
D gene: -
clone size: -
J gene: TRBJ2-1
CDR3 protein: CASSFGWLGGEQFF
CDR3 DNA: TGTGCCAGCAGCTTTGGCTGGCTCGGAGGTGAGCAGTTCTTC

V gene: TRBV7-9
D gene: -
clone size: -
J gene: TRBJ1-4
CDR3 protein: CASSLGAGANEKLFF
CDR3 DNA: TGTGCCAGCAGCTTAGGTGCGGGTGCTAATGAAAAACTGTTTTTT

V gene: TRBV30
D gene: -
clone size: -
J gene: TRBJ1-2
CDR3 protein: CAWSADYGYTF
CDR3 DNA: TGTGCCTGGAGTGCTGACTATGGCTACACCTTC

V gene: TRBV10-3
D gene: TRBD1
clone size: few
J gene: TRBJ2-2
CDR3 protein: CAIRAQGEAGELFF
CDR3 DNA: TGTGCCATCAGGGCACAGGGGGAAGCCGGGGAGCTGTTTTTT

V gene: TRBV2
D gene: -
clone size: -
J gene: TRBJ2-7
CDR3 protein: CASRPWGQAYSYEQYF
CDR3 DNA: TGTGCCAGCAGGCCCTGGGGGCAGGCCTACTCCTACGAGCAGTACTTC

V gene: TRBV27
D gene: -
clone size: -
J gene: TRBJ2-7
CDR3 protein: CASSFAGYTVEQYF
CDR3 DNA: TGTGCCAGCAGTTTCGCAGGGTATACTGTCGAGCAGTACTTC

V gene: TRBV9
D gene: TRBD1
clone size: -
J gene: TRBJ1-3
CDR3 protein: CASSVMGQGSTIYF
CDR3 DNA: TGTGCCAGCAGCGTAATGGGACAGGGTTCGACCATATATTTT

V gene: TRBV30
D gene: TRBD2
clone size: -
J gene: TRBJ2-4
CDR3 protein: CAWSPPGLAGGKLAKNIQYF
CDR3 DNA: TGTGCCTGGAGTCCGCCTGGACTAGCGGGGGGTAAACTAGCCAAAAACATTCAGTACTTC

V gene: TRBV30
D gene: -
clone size: -
J gene: TRBJ1-2
CDR3 protein: CAWREVIGYTF
CDR3 DNA: TGTGCCTGGAGGGAGGTGATCGGCTACACCTTC